This note documents a single T cell receptor beta chain sequence. In the original workflow: Reference gene primer amplification yielded estimated nucleated cell counts. Libraries were prepared by immunoSEQ multiplex PCR; TCRdb keeps only in-frame clonotypes and omits some of them. That table supplies the V and J calls and clone size; D and trimming were determined from the DNA. The profile shows 400,000 or so clones, over 85% of them singletons. The Seattle patients, enrolled during active infection, were followed longitudinally. This entry belongs to a study of blood T cell repertoires in COVID-19. Study background: The samples span acute and convalescent COVID-19 from the United States, Italy and Spain. From T cells, B-cell-depleted T cells, or PBMCs came the material, which was cDNA or gDNA.

Germline CDR1 is SGHTA and CDR2 is FQGNSA. CDR3 length equals 11 residues. V was pared by 7 bases and J by 13 bases, with 6 bases of the junction left unmatched. The chain recombines TRBV7-2 with TRBJ2-1, with 8 positions matching TRBD1. Sample: peripheral blood. The receptor was isolated from a man younger than 30 with COVID-19, enrolled during active disease. The CDR3 spells CASTQGARQFF. In DNA, the CDR3 is TGTGCCAGCACCCAGGGGGCTCGTCAGTTCTTC.